This entry describes one TCR beta chain. This record belongs to a study of blood T cell repertoires in COVID-19. Germline V gene lookup returns CDR1 SGHRS and CDR2 YFSETQ. The CDR3 extends over 13 amino acids. V shed 4 bases and J shed 16 bases, with 18 bases lying between them. Clones were read by immunoSEQ multiplex PCR, and TCRdb kept only the in-frame ones, dropping some. Counted here are 110,000 or so clones, approximately 80% occurring once; the ten biggest clones make up around 8.5%. This clonotype was obtained from a woman in her thirties or forties with acute or convalescent COVID-19. Source material: peripheral blood. This chain connects TRBV5-1 to TRBJ1-6, with D maybe TRBD1 (5 bases). The CDR3 protein is CASSPESTGALHF. Here the CDR3 DNA reads TGCGCCAGCAGCCCAGAATCCACAGGCGCACTCCACTTT. Full variable domain (rest looked up from reference TRBV5-1 and TRBJ1-6): KAGVTQTPRYLIKTRGQQVTLSCSPISGHRSVSWYQQTPGQGLQFLFEYFSETQRNKGNFPGRFSGRQFSNSRSEMNVSTLELGDSALYLCASSPESTGALHFGNGTRLTVT.